The 5 T cell receptor beta chains presented below share a single source sample, sequenced in a study of T cell changes during pregnancy in multiple sclerosis. Here immunoSEQ multiplex PCR was the method, and the copy in TCRdb shows in-frame clones only, minus some. The sample comprises tens of thousands of clones, 90% to 95% of which are singletons, and around 0.7% rests with the top ten. Sequenced material: peripheral blood, taken in the third trimester of pregnancy. These TCRs come from a female donor in good health, enrolled as a control in a pregnancy study.

The chain couples TRBV6-5 to TRBJ1-1; D may be TRBD1 (6 bases). Germline V gene sequence: CDR1 MNHEY, CDR2 SVGAGI. This CDR3 spans 14 amino acids. Trimming took off 0 bases at V and 4 bases at J, with 9 bases between the two ends. CDR3 amino acids: CASSYSGGVTEAFF. CDR3 in DNA: TGTGCCAGCAGTTACTCAGGGGGGGTCACTGAAGCTTTCTTT.

The chain uses TRBV28 and TRBJ1-1, with 7 positions matching TRBD1. The V gene's germline CDR1 is MDHEN and CDR2 SYDVKM. V lost 1 base and J lost 7; bases outside the gene matches: 6. This CDR3 is 14 amino acids long. CDR3 bases: TGTGCCAGCAGTTTATTTCAGGGGGAAATTGAAGCTTTCTTT. This codes for CASSLFQGEIEAFF.

V usage is TRBV20-1 and J usage is TRBJ2-2; tentatively, D is TRBD2 (7 bases). From germline, CDR1 is DFQATT and CDR2 SNEGSKA (reference sequence). Trimming took 6 bases from V and 7 from J, leaving 9 bases between them. CDR3 length equals 11 residues. CDR3 loop: CSARGGGELFF. The DNA for the CDR3 is TGCAGTGCGAGGGGGGGCGGGGAGCTGTTTTTT.

V usage is TRBV21-1 and J usage is TRBJ1-4. TRBV21-1 is termed a pseudogene. The CDR3 has 16 residues. As DNA, the CDR3 is TGTGCCAGCAGCACTCCCGGGGGGCAGAAGGGGGAAAAACTGTTTTTT. It encodes CASSTPGGQKGEKLFF.

The CDR3 DNA reads TGTGCCAGCGAGGGCAGCCATTCTGGGGCCAACGTCCTGACTTTC. Its protein is CASEGSHSGANVLTF. V is TRBV6-6 and J is TRBJ2-6, with a weak D call TRBD2 (5 bases). Germline V gene lookup returns CDR1 MNHNY and CDR2 SVGAGI (reference sequence). Trimming shortened V by 8 bases and J by 1 base, and 12 bases separated the two germline ends. The CDR3 consists of 15 residues.